Reported below is one T cell receptor beta chain. This CDR3 comprises 15 residues. V lost 6 bases and J lost 1, with 15 bases in between. Germline V gene lookup returns CDR1 MNHEY and CDR2 SVGAGI. Assay: immunoSEQ multiplex PCR; the TCRdb copy retains only in-frame clones and omits some. Of about 100,000 clones in the sample, more than 80% were seen once. The sample belongs to a study of T cell changes during pregnancy in multiple sclerosis. The sequence came from a female donor with multiple sclerosis, enrolled in a pregnancy study. This sample comprised peripheral blood, obtained in the second trimester of pregnancy. This chain uses TRBV6-5 with TRBJ1-1; D possibly corresponds to TRBD1 (6 bases). As DNA, the CDR3 is TGTGCCAGCAGCCTATTCGGACAGCAGAACACTGAAGCTTTCTTT. Translating gives CASSLFGQQNTEAFF.